The 20 T cell receptor beta chains below all came from one sample that was sequenced in a study of beta chain features in type 1 diabetes (dated by TCRdb to 2016 to 2019). The receptor library was made with the immunoSEQ multiplex PCR assay. The entire amount of isolated RNA was reverse transcribed using the High Capacity cDNA Reverse Transcription Kit, so the sequenced TCRB transcripts were expressed ones. Imported from immuneACCESS, the table was reduced by TCRdb to in-frame sequences with V and J called. These copies leave out some clones; in studies compared against another copy, an unresolved V gene accounts for under half, and the cause of the remainder is not known. This sample holds roughly 340,000 clones; approximately 12% were observed only once. Clones ranked in the top ten supply roughly 0.015% of the sample. Antigens of these TCRs are unknown. General findings and caveats noted by the study authors: In all four CD4+ subsets, TCRB CDR3 length was moderately but significantly shorter in type 1 diabetes patients.

The sample was naive CD4+ T cells from blood. The sample's cell subset or site, from its label and the paper: true naive CD4+ T cells. The source is a woman aged 18-29 years with type 1 diabetes.

This clone has only a few counts. The J gene is TRBJ2-1, the V gene TRBV18; D gene uncertain. The CDR3 consists of 15 residues. V dropped 3 bases and J dropped 2 bases, with 11 bases sitting between them. The germline V gene has CDR1 KGHSH and CDR2 LQKENI. The CDR3 region has the DNA TGTGCCAGCTCACCCTCAGGCCATCCCTACAATGAGCAGTTCTTC. Amino acids: CASSPSGHPYNEQFF.

This chain links TRBV5-4 with TRBJ1-1, with D hard to call. CDR3 size: 14 residues. Germline CDR1 reads SGHNT; CDR2 reads YYREEE (reference sequence). Trimming shortened V by 0 bases and J by 1 base, and 7 bases separated the two germline ends. The CDR3, as DNA: TGTGCCAGCAGCTTGGGGGAGGCGAACACTGAAGCTTTCTTT. Translating it yields CASSLGEANTEAFF.

The V gene is TRBV28, the J gene TRBJ1-2; the D is unclear. With 4 bases removed from V and 7 bases from J, the gap between germline ends came to 13 bases. Germline V lookup: CDR1 MDHEN, CDR2 SYDVKM. The CDR3 covers 13 residues. The CDR3 coding sequence is TGTGCCAGCAGTTACAGACATGCAGGTGGCTACACCTTC. Its protein is CASSYRHAGGYTF.

In this sample, this clone turned up a few times. V and J are TRBV7-8 and TRBJ2-7; 7 bases line up with TRBD1. Germline V gene data show CDR1 as SGHVS and CDR2 as FQNEAQ. Losses at the gene ends were 1 base for V and 3 bases for J; bases not matched to a gene: 6. This CDR3 spans 15 amino acids. The chain's CDR3 is CASSLGRTGRYEQYV. CDR3 nucleotides: TGTGCCAGCAGCTTAGGGAGGACAGGTCGCTACGAGCAGTACGTC.

A word on this clone: Other DNA sequences in the sample encode the same CDR3. The chain is built from TRBV5-1 and TRBJ2-2; 10 bases agree with TRBD2. Losses at the gene ends were 1 base for V and 1 base for J; bases not matched to a gene: 1. The CDR3 length is 16 residues. The V gene's germline CDR1 is SGHRS and CDR2 YFSETQ. CDR3 in DNA: TGCGCCAGCAGCTTGCGGACTAGCGGGAACACCGGGGAGCTGTTTTTT. It specifies CASSLRTSGNTGELFF.

This clone showed up just a few times. The chain uses TRBV19 and TRBJ2-3; 10 nucleotides match TRBD2. CDR1 and CDR2 from the germline V gene are LNHDA and SQIVND (reference sequence). The CDR3 runs 15 residues. The junction had 14 bases not matched to a gene; V was cut back by 6 bases and J by 11 bases. The DNA of the CDR3 is TGTGCCAGTAGAATGGCTAGCGGGAGCCACGAAATGCAGTATTTT. It yields the protein CASRMASGSHEMQYF.

V usage is TRBV29-1 and J usage is TRBJ2-1; D might be TRBD2 (5 bases). V was pared by 4 bases and J by 4 bases, with 14 bases between. CDR1 and CDR2 from the germline V gene are SQVTM and ANQGSEA. This CDR3 comprises 14 residues. Here the CDR3 reads CSVGIQRIYNEQFF. CDR3 DNA sequence: TGCAGCGTTGGTATACAGCGGATTTACAATGAGCAGTTCTTC.

The chain links TRBV19 to TRBJ2-3; tentatively, D is TRBD2 (5 bases). The CDR3 totals 14 residues. V lost 7 bases and J lost 3, with 14 bases in between. Germline V gene sequence: CDR1 LNHDA, CDR2 SQIVND (reference sequence). CDR3 nucleotide sequence: TGTGCCAGTACCTCGGGTTGGAGGACAGATACGCAGTATTTT. It specifies CASTSGWRTDTQYF.

This sequence joins TRBV15 and TRBJ2-6; 8 nucleotides agree with TRBD1. V shed 0 bases, J shed 1 base, and the junction held 8 bases outside the gene matches. Germline-derived CDR1 and CDR2 are LNHNV and YYDKDF (reference sequence). The CDR3 spans 19 residues. This CDR3 reads CATSREHRGFLSGANVLTF. The CDR3 bases are TGTGCCACCAGCAGAGAACACAGGGGGTTCTTGTCTGGGGCCAACGTCCTGACTTTC.

The table lists this clone with a few counts. This chain connects TRBV28 to TRBJ2-7; TRBD1 matches at 9 bases. CDR3 length: 12 amino acids. After removal of 6 bases from V and 7 bases from J, the junction contained 4 bases not matched to a gene. Germline V gene sequence: CDR1 MDHEN, CDR2 SYDVKM. The CDR3: CASSNRGREQYF. The DNA for the CDR3 is TGTGCCAGCAGCAACAGGGGGCGTGAGCAGTACTTC.

The rearrangement links TRBV13 to TRBJ2-7; the match to TRBD2 covers 15 bases. Germline values: CDR1 PRHDT, CDR2 FYEKMQ (reference sequence). J gave up 4 bases and V 5 bases, and 6 bases lay outside the gene matches. The CDR3 spans 16 residues. CDR3 sequence reads: CASSPTGTSGRYEQYV. As DNA, the CDR3 is TGTGCCAGCAGCCCAACCGGGACTAGCGGGAGGTACGAGCAGTACGTC.

The V and J genes are TRBV7-9 and TRBJ1-4; a weak D match, TRBD1 (5 bases). CDR1 and CDR2 from the germline V gene are SEHNR and FQNEAQ (reference sequence). V was clipped by 1 base and J by 3 bases, with 6 bases between them. The CDR3 loop spans 14 amino acids. CDR3 in amino acids: CASSLGQPNEKLFF. In nucleotides, the CDR3 is TGTGCCAGCAGCTTAGGACAGCCTAATGAAAAACTGTTTTTT.

The chain combines TRBV28 with TRBJ2-2; 12 bases map to TRBD2. The CDR3 loop spans 15 amino acids. Per germline, CDR1 MDHEN and CDR2 SYDVKM. After removal of 6 bases from V and 7 bases from J, the junction contained 6 bases not matched to a gene. CDR3 sequence reads: CASSLAGGPVGELFF. CDR3 nucleotides: TGTGCCAGCAGCCTAGCGGGAGGGCCGGTCGGGGAGCTGTTTTTT.

This clone has only a few counts. The chain employs TRBV21-1 and TRBJ2-7; the DNA was not used to check the table's D call, TRBD2. TRBV21-1 is annotated as a pseudogene. The CDR3 has 14 residues. CDR3 DNA sequence: TGTGCCAGCAGCAAAACGGGAAAGGCCTACGAGCAGTACTTC. Protein: CASSKTGKAYEQYF.

The CDR3 DNA reads TGTGCCAGCAGCTTAGCGCTAGCGGGAGGGCCCTCAGATACGCAGTATTTT. Protein product: CASSLALAGGPSDTQYF. The chain uses TRBV7-2 and TRBJ2-3, with 12 bases matching TRBD2. Unmatched junction bases numbered 5, after V lost 0 bases and J lost 4 bases. This CDR3 has 17 amino acids. Germline V gene lookup returns CDR1 SGHTA and CDR2 FQGNSA.

V and J are TRBV19 and TRBJ2-3; D not certain. CDR3 length: 14 amino acids. The germline CDR1 and CDR2 sequences are LNHDA and SQIVND (reference sequence). Trimming shortened V by 5 bases and J by 2 bases, and 11 bases separated the two germline ends. The CDR3 DNA follows: TGTGCCAGTAGTGACTCCCCACTCACAGATACGCAGTATTTT. Translated, it gives CASSDSPLTDTQYF.

This clone was seen more than once but under ten times. CDR3 coding DNA: TGTGCCAGCAGCTTGGAGTTAGCGGGAGGCGGCTACGAGCAGTACTTC. Translated: CASSLELAGGGYEQYF. V usage is TRBV11-2 and J usage is TRBJ2-7; 10 nucleotides agree with TRBD2. This CDR3 has 16 amino acids. V gave up 3 bases and J gave up 3 bases; unmatched junction bases: 8. Germline CDR1 is SGHAT and CDR2 is FQNNGV. The full variable domain, in which reference TRBV11-2 and TRBJ2-7 provide the parts outside the CDR3, is EAGVAQSPRYKIIEKRQSVAFWCNPISGHATLYWYQQILGQGPKLLIQFQNNGVVDDSQLPKDRFSAERLKGVDSTLKIQPAKLEDSAVYLCASSLELAGGGYEQYFGPGTRLTVT.

This clone turned up a few times. The chain uses TRBV7-2 and TRBJ1-2; D possibly corresponds to TRBD1 (6 bases). The V gene's germline CDR1 is SGHTA and CDR2 FQGNSA. The CDR3 length is 17 residues. V gave up 5 bases and J gave up 3 bases, with 22 bases separating them. CDR3 region: CASSQAPVLQGYYGYTF. The DNA for the CDR3 is TGTGCCAGCAGCCAGGCACCCGTCCTGCAGGGGTACTATGGCTACACCTTC.

This clone has only a few counts. The genes are TRBV9 and TRBJ2-3, with 7 bases identical to TRBD2. This CDR3 has 16 amino acids. V was pared by 4 bases and J by 3 bases, with 11 bases of the junction left unmatched. Germline-derived CDR1 and CDR2 are SGDLS and YYNGEE. CDR3 DNA sequence: TGTGCCAGCAGCCAAAGGGAGGGCGGGAAAACAGATACGCAGTATTTT. Translated: CASSQREGGKTDTQYF.

The V and J genes are TRBV11-2 and TRBJ2-1, with 12 bases matching TRBD2. This CDR3 spans 16 amino acids. V dropped 6 bases and J dropped 2; count of bases not matched to a gene: 5. Germline-derived CDR1 and CDR2 are SGHAT and FQNNGV. DNA for the CDR3: TGTGCCAGCAGGGGGACTAGCGGGCCAACCTACAATGAGCAGTTCTTC. As protein: CASRGTSGPTYNEQFF.